A selection of T cell receptor beta chains follows, all from one sample in a study of identical twins. TCRdb processed the 5' RACE reads anew with MiXCR; each CDR3 protein has one entry. This table has 500,000 to 550,000 distinct CDR3 sequences, roughly 21% appearing once. The data were also submitted as part of a second study, on T cells expressing NK-cell markers.

The sequencing input was CD4+ T cells sorted from blood. These TCRs come from a woman between 18 and 29 years old in good health. Both conserved end residues are part of each CDR3. The order of the fields is clone size, V gene, D gene, J gene, CDR3 DNA, CDR3 protein. A D gene is named only where the DNA matches it firmly. The size field is filled for only some rows; it gives once, few, many or a size class.

.	TRBV29-1	.	TRBJ1-1	TGCAGCGTCACCCTCTACCGGGGGGTCACTGAAGCTTTCTTT	CSVTLYRGVTEAFF
.	TRBV20-1	TRBD2	TRBJ2-3	TGCAGTGCCGGGACTAGGGCCCCAGATACGCAGTATTTT	CSAGTRAPDTQYF
few	TRBV6-1	.	TRBJ2-3	TGTGCCACCGCAAGGAGGGGAGAGGGGATAGATACGCAGTATTTT	CATARRGEGIDTQYF
few	TRBV5-6	TRBD1	TRBJ2-1	TGTGCCAGCAGCTGGACAGGATTAGGGGATGAGCAGTTCTTC	CASSWTGLGDEQFF
many	TRBV6-5	.	TRBJ2-1	TGTGCCAGCAGTTTCAGCGCTGGCTACAATGAGCAGTTCTTC	CASSFSAGYNEQFF
.	TRBV5-1	.	TRBJ1-4	TGCGCCAGCAGCGACTCCGGTGAAAAACTGTTTTTT	CASSDSGEKLFF
.	TRBV18	TRBD2	TRBJ2-1	TGTGCCAGCTCACGGAGACGGGGGGGCTCCTACAATGAGCAGTTCTTC	CASSRRRGGSYNEQFF
.	TRBV20-1	.	TRBJ2-7	TGCAGTGCTCGATTAATCAGGGGTCAGGGTACCTACGAGCAGTACTTC	CSARLIRGQGTYEQYF
few	TRBV2	.	TRBJ1-2	TGTGCCAGCAGTGAGCAGCGACAAGCCCCCTATGGCTACACCTTC	CASSEQRQAPYGYTF
many	TRBV6-1	.	TRBJ1-3	TGTGCCAGCTCGAGAGGGGTTCCGGGAAACACCATATATTTT	CASSRGVPGNTIYF
.	TRBV20-1	.	TRBJ2-3	TGCAGTGGGGTGCGCGGGACAGATACGCAGTATTTT	CSGVRGTDTQYF
few	TRBV6-1	.	TRBJ2-1	TGTGCCAGCAGTACCCGGGACCTTCGGTACAATGAGCAGTTCTTC	CASSTRDLRYNEQFF
.	TRBV6-1	.	TRBJ2-6	TGTGCCAGCAGCAAACCTGGGGCCAACGTCCTGACTTTC	CASSKPGANVLTF
few	TRBV20-1	.	TRBJ2-1	TGCAGTGCTAGAGATTCGGGGAGTAGGTACAATGAGCAGTTCTTC	CSARDSGSRYNEQFF
few	TRBV11-2	.	TRBJ2-7	TGTGCCAGCAGCCCCAGGGCCCCCTCCTACGAGCAGTACTTC	CASSPRAPSYEQYF
few	TRBV2	TRBD2	TRBJ2-1	TGTGCCAGCAGAGAAACTAGCGGATCCTACAATGAGCAGTTCTTC	CASRETSGSYNEQFF
many	TRBV7-3	.	TRBJ1-1	TGTGCCAGCAGCTTATCGTCGGGCACTGAAGCTTTCTTT	CASSLSSGTEAFF
many	TRBV10-3	.	TRBJ2-1	TGTGCCATCAGTGATAGGTACCCAGAGCAGTTCTTC	CAISDRYPEQFF
.	TRBV5-1	TRBD2	TRBJ2-7	TGCGCCAGCAGCCCGGTAGCGGGAGGTTACGAGCAGTACTTC	CASSPVAGGYEQYF
many	TRBV7-2	TRBD2	TRBJ2-1	TGTGCCAGCAGCCGACTAGCGGGGGGTTACAATGAGCAGTTCTTC	CASSRLAGGYNEQFF
few	TRBV29-1	.	TRBJ2-2	TGCAGCGTTGAAGTTGGGGGGGCTTACACCGGGGAGCTGTTTTTT	CSVEVGGAYTGELFF
once	TRBV3-1	TRBD2	TRBJ2-7	TGTGCCAGCAGCCAAGGACTAGCGGGAGGTCGATACTACGAGCAGTACTTC	CASSQGLAGGRYYEQYF
few	TRBV11-1	.	TRBJ2-7	TGTGCCAGCAGCCTTCGGGAGAGGAACGAGCAGTACTTC	CASSLRERNEQYF
.	TRBV5-1	.	TRBJ1-2	TGCGCCAGCAGCGGAGAACCGGGACGGATAAACTATGGCTACACCTTC	CASSGEPGRINYGYTF
.	TRBV5-1	.	TRBJ2-2	TGCGCCAGCAGCTGGACAGTAAACACCGGGGAGCTGTTTTTT	CASSWTVNTGELFF
.	TRBV29-1	TRBD2	TRBJ2-7	TGCAGCGCACTAGCGGGGTCCCTCGAGCAGTACTTC	CSALAGSLEQYF
many	TRBV5-1	.	TRBJ1-4	TGCGCCAGCAGCTTCCAGGGAAATGAAAAACTGTTTTTT	CASSFQGNEKLFF
.	TRBV5-5	.	TRBJ1-2	TGTGCCAGCAGCAACCCGACTCCCTGGAACTATGGCTACACCTTC	CASSNPTPWNYGYTF
few	TRBV6-1	.	TRBJ2-5	TGTGCCAGCCCCCCCTCGAGCGGGCTAAAAGAGACCCAGTACTTC	CASPPSSGLKETQYF
.	TRBV19	.	TRBJ2-3	TGTGCCAGTAGTTGGGAGGACCGAAGCACAGATACGCAGTATTTT	CASSWEDRSTDTQYF
.	TRBV20-1	TRBD1	TRBJ2-7	TGCAGTGCTAGTGGACAGGGAAATTTGGGCGAGCAGTACTTC	CSASGQGNLGEQYF
.	TRBV3-1	TRBD2	TRBJ2-3	TGTGCCAGCAGCCAAGAAGGCGGGAGGGCCGGAAATACGCAGTATTTT	CASSQEGGRAGNTQYF
few	TRBV27	TRBD1	TRBJ1-6	TGTGCCAGCACCGTGCGGTGGGGGACAGGGTCACCCCTCCACTTT	CASTVRWGTGSPLHF